The next 5 T cell receptor beta chains were all read from a single sample in a study of cytomegalovirus exposure and HLA in healthy donors. The PCR made use of 60 Vbeta and 13 Jbeta primers. Method: immunoSEQ multiplex PCR; TCRdb's copy keeps in-frame clones and lacks some. Of some 100,000 clones listed, 70% to 80% are singletons. The sequenced material came from PBMCs. These receptors originate from a woman in her fifties or sixties in good health and CMV-seropositive.

V is TRBV29-1 and J is TRBJ1-2; tentatively, D is TRBD1 (5 bases). The CDR3 is 13 residues long. The germline V gene encodes CDR1 SQVTM and CDR2 ANQGSEA. Trimming took off 1 base at V and 4 bases at J, with 10 bases between the two ends. The CDR3 DNA reads as TGCAGCGTTGAAGGGGGGACTTTCTATGGCTACACCTTC. This encodes CSVEGGTFYGYTF.

The V call is TRBV7-8, the J call TRBJ2-7; maybe TRBD2 (6 bases). The V gene's germline CDR1 is SGHVS and CDR2 FQNEAQ. The V and J ends lost 5 bases and 2 bases respectively, with 10 bases between them. This CDR3 region has 13 residues. Written as DNA, the CDR3 is TGTGCCAGCAGCCCGACTAGTACCTACGAGCAGTACTTC. Its translation: CASSPTSTYEQYF.

The chain links TRBV2 to TRBJ2-1, with D tentatively TRBD2 (5 bases). This CDR3 is 16 amino acids long. The V and J ends lost 6 bases and 10 bases respectively, with 25 bases between them. Germline V gene data show CDR1 as SNHLY and CDR2 as FYNNEI. For the CDR3, the DNA is TGTGCCAGCAGCAACTTAGACTACCCGGCGAATGAGGAGCAGTTCTTC. This gives the protein CASSNLDYPANEEQFF.

With respect to this clone: Additional DNA sequences in this sample encode the identical CDR3. The CDR3 loop is CASTSGWGDPYEQYF. CDR3 bases: TGTGCCAGCACCTCAGGGTGGGGGGACCCCTACGAGCAGTACTTC. The rearrangement links TRBV6-1 to TRBJ2-7, with D maybe TRBD2 (6 bases). The CDR3 is 15 residues long. Per germline, CDR1 MNHNS and CDR2 SASEGT. V lost 7 bases and J 2 bases, leaving 18 bases between the germline ends.

The chain is built from TRBV4-2 and TRBJ1-1, with D possibly matching TRBD1 (6 bases). The CDR3 loop spans 14 amino acids. Germline-derived CDR1 and CDR2 are LGHNA and YNFKEQ. V was shortened by 5 bases and J by 1 base, with 11 bases between the two germline ends. The CDR3, as DNA: TGTGCCAGCAGCTCCGGACAGACGAACACTGAAGCTTTCTTT. As protein: CASSSGQTNTEAFF.